Sequencing of this TCR beta chain was carried out in a study of cytotoxic CD8 clonotypes in ibrutinib-treated CLL. For the study at large: Averaging across samples gave about 230,000 productive templates and 94,082 productive rearrangements.

Overall study results and limits: While tracking circulating CD8+ T-cell counts, baseline clonality exceeded that of age-matched healthy donors. Public clonotypes showed up rarely, and on treatment they shrank or held steady.

The germline V gene encodes CDR1 MNHNS and CDR2 SASEGT. With 4 bases removed from V and 4 bases from J, the gap between germline ends came to 13 bases. There are 14 residues in the CDR3. To note about this clone: The antigen remains unidentified.

With sequencing, the targeted depth ranged from 1 in 200,000 to 1 in 1 million T cells. Only in-frame clones appear in the TCRdb table, and some are missing; sequencing was by immunoSEQ multiplex PCR. The table shows around 300,000 clones, with about 80% occurring only once. This receptor was obtained from a human donor with chronic lymphocytic leukemia. V is TRBV6-1 and J is TRBJ1-1; tentative D call: TRBD1 (5 bases). The sequencing used PBMCs, collected before ibrutinib treatment. For the CDR3, the DNA is TGTGCCAGCAGTGGGGGAAAGGGGTTCACTGAAGCTTTCTTT. Translating gives CASSGGKGFTEAFF.